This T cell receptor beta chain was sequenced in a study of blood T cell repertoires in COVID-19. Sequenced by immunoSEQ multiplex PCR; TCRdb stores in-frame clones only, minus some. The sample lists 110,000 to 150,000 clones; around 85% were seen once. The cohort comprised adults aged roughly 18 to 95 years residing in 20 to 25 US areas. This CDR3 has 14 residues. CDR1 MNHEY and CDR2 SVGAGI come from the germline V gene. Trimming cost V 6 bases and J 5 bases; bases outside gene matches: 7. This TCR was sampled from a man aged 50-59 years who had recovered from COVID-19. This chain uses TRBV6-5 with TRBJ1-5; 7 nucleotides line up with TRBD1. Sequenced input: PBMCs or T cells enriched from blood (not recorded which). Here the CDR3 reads CASSQNDRDQPQHF. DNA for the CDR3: TGTGCCAGCAGCCAGAACGACAGGGATCAGCCCCAGCATTTT.